This T cell receptor beta chain was sequenced in a study of T cells in Graves' hyperthyroidism and ophthalmopathy. Clinical symptoms, serum thyroxine, TRAb, thyroid ultrasound and orbital computed tomography established diagnosis. PBMCs were derived from roughly 9.6 ml fresh peripheral blood. RNA transcripts were the template for amplifying TCR beta CDR3 regions. The HTBI primer set was used in a first-round RT-PCR of the TCR CDR3. TCRdb reprocessed the multiplex PCR reads with MiXCR, giving one entry per CDR3 protein. Altogether about half a million distinct CDR3 sequences are present, approximately 22% being singletons, with the ten largest covering about 49%. The germline gives CDR1 MNHNS, CDR2 SASEGT. This CDR3 comprises 13 residues. Trimming cost V 3 bases and J 5 bases, with 9 bases left between them. General study findings and limits: Expanded thyroid clonotypes (above 0.001) were mostly also found in blood. Ophthalmopathy was predicted by the model a median of roughly 6 months ahead of onset.

This clonotype has a handful of counts. As yet, its antigen is unknown. This sequence joins TRBV6-1 and TRBJ2-3; D uncertain. This sequence originates from an older woman with Graves' ophthalmopathy. Source material: blood. This CDR3 is CASSDSRVDTQYF. The CDR3 nucleotides read TGTGCCAGCAGTGACTCAAGGGTAGATACGCAGTATTTT.